Below, 12 T cell receptor beta chains from the same sample are listed, as sequenced in a study of OX40 agonist ivuxolimab in advanced cancers. Using immunoSEQ multiplex PCR, the repertoire was profiled, and TCRdb retains in-frame clones only, with some absent. The sample shows tens of thousands of clones, about 87% of them seen only once. The input for sequencing was CD4+ or CD8+ T cells sorted from blood, taken in a trial of the OX40 agonist ivuxolimab. Source of these receptors: an adult with an advanced solid tumor such as melanoma, head and neck, liver or kidney cancer.

Comment on this clone: This sample includes further DNA sequences coding for the same CDR3. The chain combines TRBV5-4 with TRBJ1-6, with no clear D. This CDR3 contains 13 residues. Germline assignment: CDR1 SGHNT and CDR2 YYREEE (reference sequence). Trimming took 3 bases from V and 11 from J, leaving 12 bases between them. CDR3 residues: CASSSDREPPLHF. DNA for the CDR3: TGTGCCAGCAGCTCAGACCGGGAGCCACCCCTCCACTTT.

The chain carries TRBV5-1 and TRBJ2-5, with TRBD2 identical over 10 bases. Germline CDR1 reads SGHRS; CDR2 reads YFSETQ. CDR3 length equals 18 residues. The ends lost 0 bases at V and 5 bases at J; junction bases unmatched: 13. CDR3 sequence: CASSLALGQLAGDETQYF. CDR3 nucleotides: TGCGCCAGCAGCTTGGCCCTAGGGCAGCTAGCGGGGGATGAGACCCAGTACTTC.

The chain combines TRBV14 with TRBJ1-2; D gene ambiguous. Trimming cost V 0 bases and J 5 bases, with 7 bases left between them. Germline CDR1 SGHDN, CDR2 FVKESK. This CDR3 is built from 13 residues. CDR3 region: CASSQDVLYGYTF. CDR3 sequence (DNA): TGTGCCAGCAGCCAAGATGTACTATATGGCTACACCTTC.

The rearrangement uses TRBV5-1 and TRBJ2-5; 10 nucleotides match TRBD2. The junction had 7 bases not matched to a gene; V was cut back by 0 bases and J by 5 bases. This CDR3 is 16 amino acids long. Germline lookup yields CDR1 SGHRS and CDR2 YFSETQ. CDR3 sequence (DNA): TGCGCCAGCAGCTTGGTTACAGCGGGGGGGCTGGAGACCCAGTACTTC. Translation gives CASSLVTAGGLETQYF. Complete variable domain (other parts from reference TRBV5-1 and TRBJ2-5): KAGVTQTPRYLIKTRGQQVTLSCSPISGHRSVSWYQQTPGQGLQFLFEYFSETQRNKGNFPGRFSGRQFSNSRSEMNVSTLELGDSALYLCASSLVTAGGLETQYFGPGTRLLVL.

This chain links TRBV18 with TRBJ1-6, with D maybe TRBD1 (5 bases). CDR1 KGHSH and CDR2 LQKENI come from the germline V gene. This CDR3 contains 16 residues. Trimming took 3 bases from V and 6 from J, leaving 15 bases between them. The DNA for the CDR3 is TGTGCCAGCTCACCCCACCGACAGAAAAGTAATTCACCCCTCCACTTT. Its translation is CASSPHRQKSNSPLHF.

The V call is TRBV7-2, the J call TRBJ1-1; D is perhaps TRBD1 (6 bases). The CDR3 consists of 13 residues. Trimming removed 3 bases at V and 1 base at J, with 6 bases between. Per the germline V gene, CDR1 is SGHTA and CDR2 is FQGNSA. In nucleotides, the CDR3 is TGTGCCAGCAGCTTCAGGGGGAACACTGAAGCTTTCTTT. This gives the protein CASSFRGNTEAFF.

The chain couples TRBV9 to TRBJ1-2; no reliable D call. This CDR3 region has 16 residues. Trimming shortened V by 0 bases and J by 0 bases, and 12 bases separated the two germline ends. The germline V gene encodes CDR1 SGDLS and CDR2 YYNGEE. Here the CDR3 reads CASSVEPGGTNYGYTF. The CDR3 coding sequence is TGTGCCAGCAGCGTAGAGCCAGGCGGAACTAACTATGGCTACACCTTC.

The V and J genes are TRBV9 and TRBJ2-3; D unresolved. V dropped 4 bases and J dropped 0 bases, with 6 bases sitting between them. Germline assignment: CDR1 SGDLS and CDR2 YYNGEE. There are 13 residues in the CDR3. The CDR3 DNA is TGTGCCAGCAGCTCCTCTAGCACAGATACGCAGTATTTT. Translated: CASSSSSTDTQYF.

The gene calls are TRBV5-6 and TRBJ2-5; D remains unclear. The CDR3 extends over 13 amino acids. V lost 2 bases, J lost 2 bases, and 7 bases lay in between. Germline V lookup: CDR1 SGHDT, CDR2 YYEEEE. The chain's CDR3 is CASSFASQETQYF. In nucleotides, the CDR3 is TGTGCCAGCAGCTTTGCCAGTCAAGAGACCCAGTACTTC.

The chain carries TRBV10-3 and TRBJ2-3; 7 bases fit TRBD2. This CDR3 is built from 17 residues. V gave up 10 bases and J gave up 4 bases; unmatched junction bases: 20. From germline, CDR1 is ENHRY and CDR2 SYGVKD. Here the CDR3 reads CATKSGLAVPGSDTQYF. CDR3 in DNA: TGTGCCACTAAGTCGGGGCTAGCGGTCCCCGGCTCAGATACGCAGTATTTT.

The gene calls are TRBV28 and TRBJ1-1; 7 bases map to TRBD1. This CDR3 is built from 14 residues. Trimming cost V 4 bases and J 5 bases; bases outside gene matches: 7. Looked up from germline, CDR1 is MDHEN and CDR2 is SYDVKM. The CDR3 sequence is CASSSTGEGTEAFF. CDR3 nucleotide sequence: TGTGCCAGCAGTTCTACAGGGGAAGGTACTGAAGCTTTCTTT.

To note about this clone: An end of the junction differs from the germline gene, which may be a read error. J is TRBJ2-1 and V is TRBV7-7; 12 nucleotides agree with TRBD2. CDR3 size: 15 residues. The germline V gene encodes CDR1 SSHAT and CDR2 FNYEAQ (reference sequence). CDR3 in DNA: TGTGCTAGCAGCCCTGGACTAGCGGGGAACGATGAGCAGTTCTTC. Protein product: CASSPGLAGNDEQFF.